These 19 T cell receptor beta chains were sequenced from one sample in a study of CD8 T cells in ankylosing spondylitis listed by TCRdb under 2017. To prepare the library, 5' RACE was applied. TCRdb lists the instrument as Illumina HiSeq 2500. The public reads were run again by TCRdb, first through fastp at Q25 and then through MiXCR, and only productive beta chains were kept. Under each unique CDR3 protein, matching rows form one entry showing the most common genes and DNA. This sample gives 250,000 or so distinct CDR3 sequences in total; about a sixth of them show up just once. Approximately 32% of the sample rests with the top ten. Input material: blood, either unsorted or a sorted T cell fraction (not recorded which). These receptors were obtained from a male donor with ankylosing spondylitis or in good health (not recorded which).

There are a few counts of this clonotype. V and J are TRBV9 and TRBJ2-3, with 11 nucleotides matching TRBD2. J gave up 2 bases and V 4 bases, and 6 bases lay outside the gene matches. The CDR3 runs 16 residues. Germline V gives CDR1 SGDLS, CDR2 YYNGEE. The CDR3 loop reads CASSPGLAVNTDTQYF. CDR3 sequence (DNA): TGTGCCAGCAGCCCGGGACTAGCGGTTAACACAGATACGCAGTATTTT.

This clonotype was seen ten or more times. The V and J genes are TRBV27 and TRBJ2-1; 11 bases fit TRBD2. This CDR3 is built from 16 residues. Germline loops: CDR1 MNHEY, CDR2 SMNVEV (reference sequence). J lost 6 bases, V lost 5 bases, and 9 bases had no gene match. DNA for the CDR3: TGTGCCAGCAGTACCCTAGCGGGAGGTAACCGCAATGAGCAGTTCTTC. This sequence encodes CASSTLAGGNRNEQFF.

This clonotype turned up a few times. The V gene is TRBV9, the J gene TRBJ2-3; perhaps TRBD2 as D (6 bases). V was cut by 0 bases and J by 1 base, with 12 bases left in between. Germline V gene lookup returns CDR1 SGDLS and CDR2 YYNGEE. The CDR3 is made up of 16 amino acids. CDR3 nucleotides: TGTGCCAGCAGCGTAGACGGGGGACCCGGCACAGATACGCAGTATTTT. This translates into CASSVDGGPGTDTQYF.

The chain joins TRBV4-1 to TRBJ2-3; D unresolved. V was pared by 2 bases and J by 2 bases, with 5 bases between. Germline loops: CDR1 MGHRA, CDR2 YSYEKL. This CDR3 region has 13 residues. CDR3 in DNA: TGCGCCAGCAGCCAATTTCTCACAGATACGCAGTATTTT. Translating it yields CASSQFLTDTQYF.

This clonotype has ten or more counts. The V and J genes are TRBV29-1 and TRBJ2-3; 7 positions agree with TRBD2. Losses at the gene ends were 4 bases for V and 2 bases for J; bases not matched to a gene: 6. The germline V gene encodes CDR1 SQVTM and CDR2 ANQGSEA. This CDR3 comprises 14 residues. The CDR3 sequence: CSVVASGITDTQYF. DNA for the CDR3: TGCAGCGTTGTAGCTAGCGGAATCACAGATACGCAGTATTTT.

This clonotype has just a few counts. The chain employs TRBV4-1 and TRBJ2-3; D gene unclear. Trimming removed 1 base from V and 5 bases from J, with 10 bases in between. The germline gives CDR1 MGHRA, CDR2 YSYEKL. The CDR3 totals 14 residues. The CDR3 DNA reads as TGCGCCAGCAGCCAAGCTACAAGCGTAGATACGCAGTATTTT. Translation: CASSQATSVDTQYF.

This clonotype was found many times. The J gene is TRBJ2-1, the V gene TRBV20-1, with TRBD2 matching 7 bases. This CDR3 comprises 16 residues. With 0 bases clipped from V and 7 bases from J, the junction kept 12 bases outside the gene matches. Germline lookup yields CDR1 DFQATT and CDR2 SNEGSKA (reference sequence). CDR3 loop: CSARDGGLKSLNEQFF. Here the CDR3 DNA reads TGCAGTGCTAGAGATGGGGGACTAAAAAGCTTAAATGAGCAGTTCTTC.

In this sample, this clonotype turned up a few times. The gene calls are TRBV5-6 and TRBJ2-1; either TRBD1 or TRBD2 may fit D (5 bases each). V shed 2 bases and J shed 8 bases, with 20 bases lying between them. This CDR3 comprises 16 residues. Germline CDR1 SGHDT, CDR2 YYEEEE. The CDR3: CASSFFSAEGAYEQFF. As DNA, the CDR3 is TGTGCCAGCAGCTTTTTTTCAGCGGAAGGGGCGTATGAGCAGTTCTTC.

This clonotype occurred a few times. The chain uses TRBV12-3 or TRBV12-4 and TRBJ2-7; the match to TRBD2 covers 10 bases. V dropped 1 base and J dropped 4; count of bases not matched to a gene: 4. The CDR3 contains 15 residues. Here the CDR3 reads CASSLVGTSAYEQYF. The CDR3 nucleotides are TGTGCCAGCAGTTTAGTCGGGACTAGCGCATACGAGCAGTACTTC.

In DNA, the CDR3 is TGCAGCGTCGGGGTTTTGGAGAATAACTACAATGAGCAGTTCTTC. Protein sequence: CSVGVLENNYNEQFF. V and J are TRBV29-1 and TRBJ2-1, with a possible D match to TRBD2 (5 bases). Per the germline V gene, CDR1 is SQVTM and CDR2 is ANQGSEA. There are 15 residues in the CDR3. The germline V and J ends were trimmed by 6 bases and 3 bases, with 18 bases remaining between them.

This clonotype was counted a few times. The chain links TRBV9 to TRBJ2-5; TRBD1 agrees at 9 bases. The CDR3 totals 15 residues. The V and J ends lost 0 bases and 5 bases, in that order; junction bases with no gene match: 5. Germline CDR1 and CDR2: SGDLS and YYNGEE. The CDR3 loop reads CASSVATGGYETQYF. The CDR3 DNA sequence: TGTGCCAGCAGCGTAGCTACAGGGGGCTATGAGACCCAGTACTTC.

The chain's CDR3 is CASTPTPGSYNEQFF. The CDR3 DNA sequence: TGTGCCAGCACTCCTACACCGGGGTCCTACAATGAGCAGTTCTTC. J is TRBJ2-1 and V is TRBV6-1; perhaps TRBD2 as D (5 bases). This CDR3 is built from 15 residues. V lost 7 bases, J lost 1 base, and 14 bases lay in between. Per germline, CDR1 MNHNS and CDR2 SASEGT.

This clonotype has more than one count but fewer than ten. The chain combines TRBV4-3 with TRBJ2-7, with 7 nucleotides matching TRBD1. Germline lookup yields CDR1 LGHNA and CDR2 YSLEER. The CDR3 length is 16 residues. V gave up 0 bases and J gave up 0 bases; unmatched junction bases: 5. The CDR3 DNA reads TGCGCCAGCAGCCAAGATCTACAGGGGCCCTCCTACGAGCAGTACTTC. It encodes CASSQDLQGPSYEQYF.

In this sample, this clonotype turned up a few times. The rearrangement joins TRBV29-1 to TRBJ2-5; maybe TRBD2 (6 bases). The CDR3 has 17 amino acids. V was clipped by 7 bases and J by 4 bases, with 28 bases between them. Germline V lookup: CDR1 SQVTM, CDR2 ANQGSEA. The CDR3 sequence: CSAEGVGGDGVGETQYF. The CDR3 region has the DNA TGCAGCGCCGAAGGTGTCGGGGGAGACGGTGTCGGAGAGACCCAGTACTTC.

The sample holds a few counts of this clonotype. V is TRBV4-2 and J is TRBJ2-7, with TRBD2 matching 9 bases. CDR3 length: 17 residues. CDR1 is LGHNA, CDR2 YNFKEQ, per germline. V was pared by 4 bases and J by 6 bases, with 16 bases of the junction left unmatched. The CDR3 here is CASSRTPAILAGFEQYF. DNA of the CDR3: TGTGCCAGCAGCCGGACCCCGGCCATACTAGCGGGTTTCGAGCAGTACTTC.

The rearrangement joins TRBV6-5 to TRBJ2-3; D possibly corresponds to TRBD2 (7 bases). Germline V gene data show CDR1 as MNHEY and CDR2 as SVGAGI. Trimming took 3 bases from V and 0 from J, leaving 13 bases between them. The CDR3 has 16 residues. This CDR3 reads CASSYWGGGSTDTQYF. As DNA, the CDR3 is TGTGCCAGCAGTTATTGGGGCGGGGGCAGCACAGATACGCAGTATTTT.

This chain connects TRBV20-1 to TRBJ2-1; 12 bases are shared with TRBD2. The V segment lost 0 bases and the J segment 5 bases; nucleotides outside the gene matches: 17. The CDR3 spans 20 residues. CDR1 DFQATT and CDR2 SNEGSKA come from the germline V gene (reference sequence). The CDR3 DNA reads as TGCAGTGCTAGAGATCTTGGGGCGACTAGCGGGAGAGGGGGTGACAATGAGCAGTTCTTC. Protein: CSARDLGATSGRGGDNEQFF.

V gene TRBV20-1 combines with J gene TRBJ2-1; D possibly uses TRBD1 or TRBD2 (5 bases each). The germline V gene encodes CDR1 DFQATT and CDR2 SNEGSKA (reference sequence). The CDR3 has 15 amino acids. V was clipped by 4 bases and J by 3 bases, with 16 bases between them. The CDR3: CSATGRDGVYNEQFF. The CDR3 region has the DNA TGCAGTGCTACTGGTCGGGACGGAGTCTACAATGAGCAGTTCTTC.

This clonotype came up many times. The chain employs TRBV10-3 and TRBJ2-5; 7 bases line up with TRBD1. This CDR3 spans 15 amino acids. The germline CDR1 and CDR2 sequences are ENHRY and SYGVKD. V lost 2 bases to trimming and J lost 1 base; unmatched junction nucleotides: 4. The CDR3 coding sequence is TGTGCCATCAGTGAGACCGGACAGGCCCAAGAGACCCAGTACTTC. This encodes CAISETGQAQETQYF.